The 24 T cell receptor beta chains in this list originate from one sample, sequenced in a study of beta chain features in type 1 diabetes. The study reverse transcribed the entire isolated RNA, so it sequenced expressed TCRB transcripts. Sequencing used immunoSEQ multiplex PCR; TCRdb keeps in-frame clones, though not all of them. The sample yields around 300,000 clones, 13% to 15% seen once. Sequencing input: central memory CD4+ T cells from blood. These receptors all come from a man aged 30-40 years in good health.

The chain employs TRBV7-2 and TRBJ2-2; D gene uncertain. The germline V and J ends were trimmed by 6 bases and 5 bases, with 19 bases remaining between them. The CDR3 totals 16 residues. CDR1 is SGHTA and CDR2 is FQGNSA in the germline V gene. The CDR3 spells CASSSRTETLTGELFF. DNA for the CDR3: TGTGCCAGCAGTTCCCGGACGGAAACCCTAACCGGGGAGCTGTTTTTT.

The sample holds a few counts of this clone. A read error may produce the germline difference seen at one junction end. CDR3 region: CASSQASSYNEQFF. DNA of the CDR3: TGCGCCAGCAGCCAAGCTAGCTCCTACAATGAGCAGTTCTTC. J is TRBJ2-1 and V is TRBV5-4; no firm D call. The CDR3 is 14 amino acids. CDR1 is SGHNT and CDR2 is YYREEE in the germline V gene (reference sequence).

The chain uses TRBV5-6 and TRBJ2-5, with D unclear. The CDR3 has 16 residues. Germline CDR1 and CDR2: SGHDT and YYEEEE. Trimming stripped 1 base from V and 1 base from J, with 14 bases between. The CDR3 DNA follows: TGTGCCAGCAGCTTGTCAAGGGTCTTTAGCCAAGAGACCCAGTACTTC. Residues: CASSLSRVFSQETQYF.

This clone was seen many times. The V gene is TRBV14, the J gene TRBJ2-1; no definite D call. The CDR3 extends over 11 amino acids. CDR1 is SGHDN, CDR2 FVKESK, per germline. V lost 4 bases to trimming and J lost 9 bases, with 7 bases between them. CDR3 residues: CASSLMGEQFF. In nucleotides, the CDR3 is TGTGCCAGCAGCCTGATGGGTGAGCAGTTCTTC.

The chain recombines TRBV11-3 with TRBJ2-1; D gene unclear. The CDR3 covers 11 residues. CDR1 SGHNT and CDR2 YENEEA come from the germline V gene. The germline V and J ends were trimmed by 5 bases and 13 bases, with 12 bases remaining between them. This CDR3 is CASSPDAPQFF. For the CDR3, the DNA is TGTGCCAGCAGCCCAGACGCCCCCCAGTTCTTC. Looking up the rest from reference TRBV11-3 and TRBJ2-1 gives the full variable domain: EAGVVQSPRYKIIEKKQPVAFWCNPISGHNTLYWYLQNLGQGPELLIRYENEEAVDDSQLPKDRFSAERLKGVDSTLKIQPAELGDSAVYLCASSPDAPQFFGPGTRLTVL.

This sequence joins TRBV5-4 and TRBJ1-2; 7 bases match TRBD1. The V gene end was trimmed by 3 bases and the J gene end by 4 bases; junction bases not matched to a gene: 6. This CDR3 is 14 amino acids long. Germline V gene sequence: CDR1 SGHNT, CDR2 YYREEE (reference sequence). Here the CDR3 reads CASSSSRDSYGYTF. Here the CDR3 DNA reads TGTGCCAGCAGCTCGAGCCGGGACAGCTATGGCTACACCTTC.

The CDR3 region is CASSIERGSYNEQFF. The CDR3 coding sequence is TGTGCCAGTAGTATAGAGAGGGGTTCCTACAATGAGCAGTTCTTC. The J gene is TRBJ2-1, the V gene TRBV19; possibly TRBD1 or TRBD2 for D (5 bases each). This CDR3 is built from 15 residues. The germline V gene has CDR1 LNHDA and CDR2 SQIVND (reference sequence). Trimming took off 0 bases at V and 1 base at J, with 7 bases between the two ends.

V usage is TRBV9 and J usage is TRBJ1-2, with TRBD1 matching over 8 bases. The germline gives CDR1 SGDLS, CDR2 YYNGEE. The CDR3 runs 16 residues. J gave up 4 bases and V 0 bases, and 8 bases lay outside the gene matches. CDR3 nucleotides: TGTGCCAGCAGCGTAGCTCGGACAGGGTCATTCTATGGCTACACCTTC. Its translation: CASSVARTGSFYGYTF. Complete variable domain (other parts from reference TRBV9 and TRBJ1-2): DSGVTQTPKHLITATGQRVTLRCSPRSGDLSVYWYQQSLDQGLQFLIQYYNGEERAKGNILERFSAQQFPDLHSELNLSSLELGDSALYFCASSVARTGSFYGYTFGSGTRLTVV.

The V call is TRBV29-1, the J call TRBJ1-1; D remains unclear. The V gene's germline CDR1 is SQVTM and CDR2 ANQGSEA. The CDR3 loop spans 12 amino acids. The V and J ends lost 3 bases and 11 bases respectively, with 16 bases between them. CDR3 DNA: TGCAGCGTTGATGTTGGTAGGACGTCTGCTTTCTTT. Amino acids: CSVDVGRTSAFF. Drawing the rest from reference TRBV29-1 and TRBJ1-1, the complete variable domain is SAVISQKPSRDICQRGTSLTIQCQVDSQVTMMFWYRQQPGQSLTLIATANQGSEATYESGFVIDKFPISRPNLTFSTLTVSNMSPEDSSIYLCSVDVGRTSAFFGQGTRLTVV.

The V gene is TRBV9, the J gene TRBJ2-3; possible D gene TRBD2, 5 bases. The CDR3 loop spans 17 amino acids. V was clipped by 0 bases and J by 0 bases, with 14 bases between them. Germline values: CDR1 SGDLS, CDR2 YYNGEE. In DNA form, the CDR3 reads TGTGCCAGCAGCGTAGACGGACGACTACCTAGCACAGATACGCAGTATTTT. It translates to CASSVDGRLPSTDTQYF.

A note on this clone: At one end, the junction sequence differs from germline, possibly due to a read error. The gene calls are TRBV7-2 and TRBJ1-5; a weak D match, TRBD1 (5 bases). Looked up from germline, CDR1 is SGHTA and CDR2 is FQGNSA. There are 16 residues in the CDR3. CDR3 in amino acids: CASSITGGASNQLQHF. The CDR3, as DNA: TGTGCCAGCAGCATTACCGGGGGTGCGAGCAATCAGCTCCAGCATTTT.

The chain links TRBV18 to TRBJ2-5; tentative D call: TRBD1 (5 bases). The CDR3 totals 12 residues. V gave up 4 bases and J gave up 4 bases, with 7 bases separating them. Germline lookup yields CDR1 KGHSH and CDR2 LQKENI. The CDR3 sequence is CASSLGPETQYF. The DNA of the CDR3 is TGTGCCAGCTCACTGGGGCCAGAGACCCAGTACTTC.

The CDR3 spells CAWSGGLDTEAFF. CDR3 nucleotide sequence: TGTGCCTGGAGCGGGGGCCTAGACACTGAAGCTTTCTTT. The genes are TRBV30 and TRBJ1-1, with D perhaps TRBD1 (6 bases). V was cut by 3 bases and J by 3 bases, with 11 bases left in between. The CDR3 loop spans 13 amino acids. The germline V gene has CDR1 GTSNPN and CDR2 SVGIG (reference sequence).

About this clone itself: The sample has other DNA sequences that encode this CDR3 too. The CDR3 coding sequence is TGTGCCAGCAGCATCAGGGAAGTCGGCTCTGGGGCCAACGTCCTGACTTTC. Translating gives CASSIREVGSGANVLTF. V usage is TRBV7-3 and J usage is TRBJ2-6, with a possible D match to TRBD1 (5 bases). This CDR3 spans 17 amino acids. Germline loops: CDR1 SGHTA, CDR2 FQGTGA. V lost 5 bases, J lost 0 bases, and 14 bases lay in between.

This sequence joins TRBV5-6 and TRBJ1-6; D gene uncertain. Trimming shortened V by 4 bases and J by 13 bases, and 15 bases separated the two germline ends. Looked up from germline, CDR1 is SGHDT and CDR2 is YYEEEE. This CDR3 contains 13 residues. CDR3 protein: CASSERAGRPLHF. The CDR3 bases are TGTGCCAGCAGCGAGAGGGCGGGGAGGCCCCTCCACTTT.

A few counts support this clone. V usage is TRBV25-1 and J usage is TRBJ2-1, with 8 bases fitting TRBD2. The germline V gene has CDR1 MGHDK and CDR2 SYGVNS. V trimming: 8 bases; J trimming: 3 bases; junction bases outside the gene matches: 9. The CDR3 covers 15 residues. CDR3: CASRPPGTSYNEQFF. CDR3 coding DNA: TGTGCCAGCCGACCACCCGGGACTAGCTACAATGAGCAGTTCTTC.

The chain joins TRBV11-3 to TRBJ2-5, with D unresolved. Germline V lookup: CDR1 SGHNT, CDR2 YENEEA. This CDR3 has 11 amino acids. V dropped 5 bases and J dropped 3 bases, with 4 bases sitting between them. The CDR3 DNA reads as TGTGCCAGCAGCGGGAAAGAGACCCAGTACTTC. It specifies CASSGKETQYF.

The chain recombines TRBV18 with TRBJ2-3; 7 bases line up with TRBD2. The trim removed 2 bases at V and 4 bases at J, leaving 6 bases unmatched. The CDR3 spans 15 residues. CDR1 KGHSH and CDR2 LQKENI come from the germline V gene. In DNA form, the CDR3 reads TGTGCCAGCTCACCATATGCGGGAGTGGCAGATACGCAGTATTTT. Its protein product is CASSPYAGVADTQYF.

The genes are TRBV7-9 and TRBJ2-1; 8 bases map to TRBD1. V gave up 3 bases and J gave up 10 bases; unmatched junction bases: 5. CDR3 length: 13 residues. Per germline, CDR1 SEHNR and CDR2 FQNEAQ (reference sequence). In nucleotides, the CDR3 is TGTGCCAGCAGCTTCGCCGGGACAGGCGAGCAGTTCTTC. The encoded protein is CASSFAGTGEQFF.

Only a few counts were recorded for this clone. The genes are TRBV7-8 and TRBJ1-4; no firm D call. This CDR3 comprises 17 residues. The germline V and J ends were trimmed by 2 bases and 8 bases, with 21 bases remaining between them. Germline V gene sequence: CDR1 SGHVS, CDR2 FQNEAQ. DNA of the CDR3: TGTGCCAGCAGCTTAAAGCCGGGAACCCACGAAGGCGAAAAACTGTTTTTT. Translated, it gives CASSLKPGTHEGEKLFF.

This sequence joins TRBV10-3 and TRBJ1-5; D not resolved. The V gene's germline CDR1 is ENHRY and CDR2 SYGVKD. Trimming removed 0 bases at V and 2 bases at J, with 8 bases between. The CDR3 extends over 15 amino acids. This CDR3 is CAISESGGGNQPQHF. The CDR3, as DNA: TGTGCCATCAGTGAGTCCGGTGGAGGCAATCAGCCCCAGCATTTT.

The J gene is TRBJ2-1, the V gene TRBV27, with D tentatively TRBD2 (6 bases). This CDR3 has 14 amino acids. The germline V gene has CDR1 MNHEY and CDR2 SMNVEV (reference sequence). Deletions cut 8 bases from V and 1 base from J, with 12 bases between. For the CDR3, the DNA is TGTGCCAGCTCTAAAGCGGGTTCCTACAATGAGCAGTTCTTC. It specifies CASSKAGSYNEQFF.

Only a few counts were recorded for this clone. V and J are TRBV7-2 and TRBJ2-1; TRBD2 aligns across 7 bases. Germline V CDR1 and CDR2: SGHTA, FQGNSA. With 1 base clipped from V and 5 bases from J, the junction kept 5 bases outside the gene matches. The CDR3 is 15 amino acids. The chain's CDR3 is CASSLVRGTNNEQFF. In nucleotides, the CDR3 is TGTGCCAGCAGCTTAGTACGGGGGACTAACAATGAGCAGTTCTTC. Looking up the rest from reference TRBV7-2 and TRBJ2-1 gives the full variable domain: GAGVSQSPSNKVTEKGKDVELRCDPISGHTALYWYRQSLGQGLEFLIYFQGNSAPDKSGLPSDRFSAERTGGSVSTLTIQRTQQEDSAVYLCASSLVRGTNNEQFFGPGTRLTVL.

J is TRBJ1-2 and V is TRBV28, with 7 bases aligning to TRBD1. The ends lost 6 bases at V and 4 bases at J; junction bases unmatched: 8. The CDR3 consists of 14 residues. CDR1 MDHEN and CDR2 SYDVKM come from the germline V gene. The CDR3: CASSLREGAYGYTF. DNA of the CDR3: TGTGCCAGCAGCCTCAGGGAGGGGGCCTATGGCTACACCTTC.